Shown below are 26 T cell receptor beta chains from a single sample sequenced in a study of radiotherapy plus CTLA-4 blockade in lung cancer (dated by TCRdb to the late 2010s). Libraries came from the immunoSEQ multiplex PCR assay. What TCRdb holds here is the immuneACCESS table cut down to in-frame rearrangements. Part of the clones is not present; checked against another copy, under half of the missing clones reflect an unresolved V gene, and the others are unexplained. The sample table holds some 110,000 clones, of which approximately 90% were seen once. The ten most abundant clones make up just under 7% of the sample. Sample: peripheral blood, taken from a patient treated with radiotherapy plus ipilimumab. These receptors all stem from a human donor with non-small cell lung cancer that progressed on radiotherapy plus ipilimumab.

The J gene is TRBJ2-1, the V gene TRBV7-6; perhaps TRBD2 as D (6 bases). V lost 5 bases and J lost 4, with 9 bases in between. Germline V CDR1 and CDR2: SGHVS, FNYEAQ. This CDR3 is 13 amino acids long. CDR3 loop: CASSLGTYNEQFF. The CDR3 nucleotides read TGTGCCAGCAGCCTCGGGACTTACAATGAGCAGTTCTTC.

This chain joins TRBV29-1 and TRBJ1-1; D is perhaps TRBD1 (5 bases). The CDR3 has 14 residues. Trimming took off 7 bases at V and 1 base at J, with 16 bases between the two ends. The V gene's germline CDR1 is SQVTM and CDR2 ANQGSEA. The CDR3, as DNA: TGCAGCGGTAACCCCAGGGAGGCGAACACTGAAGCTTTCTTT. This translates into CSGNPREANTEAFF.

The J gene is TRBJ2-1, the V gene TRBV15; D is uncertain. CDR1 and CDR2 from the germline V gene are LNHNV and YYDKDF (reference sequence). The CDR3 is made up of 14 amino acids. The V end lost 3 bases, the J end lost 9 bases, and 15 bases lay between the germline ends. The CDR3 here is CATSRPSGTGEQFF. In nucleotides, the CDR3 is TGTGCCACCAGCAGGCCCTCCGGAACTGGTGAGCAGTTCTTC.

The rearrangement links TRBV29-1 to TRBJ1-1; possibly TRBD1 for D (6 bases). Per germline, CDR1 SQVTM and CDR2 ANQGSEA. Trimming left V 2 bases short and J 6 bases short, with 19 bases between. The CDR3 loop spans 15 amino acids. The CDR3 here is CSVETGFRRFAEAFF. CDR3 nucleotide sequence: TGCAGCGTTGAAACAGGGTTTCGGAGATTCGCTGAAGCTTTCTTT.

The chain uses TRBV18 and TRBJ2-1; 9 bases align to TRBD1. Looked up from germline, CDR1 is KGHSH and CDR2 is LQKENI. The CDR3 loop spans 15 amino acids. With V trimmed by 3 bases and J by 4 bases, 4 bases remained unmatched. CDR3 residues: CASSPSGQGYNEQFF. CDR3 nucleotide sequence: TGTGCCAGCTCACCTTCGGGACAGGGATACAATGAGCAGTTCTTC.

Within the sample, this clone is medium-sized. The CDR3 here is CASSDEGTGHNEQFF. DNA for the CDR3: TGTGCCAGCAGTGACGAGGGAACGGGCCACAATGAGCAGTTCTTC. V is TRBV6-4 and J is TRBJ2-1, with D perhaps TRBD2 (5 bases). The CDR3 is made up of 15 amino acids. V lost 2 bases to trimming and J lost 5 bases, with 13 bases between them. Germline V gene sequence: CDR1 MRHNA, CDR2 SNTAGT.

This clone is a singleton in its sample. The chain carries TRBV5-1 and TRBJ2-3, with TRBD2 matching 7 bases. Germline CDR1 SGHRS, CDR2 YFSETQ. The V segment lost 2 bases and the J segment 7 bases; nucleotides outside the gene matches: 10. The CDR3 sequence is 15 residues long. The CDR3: CASSFGSSGQNTQYF. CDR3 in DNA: TGCGCCAGCAGCTTCGGGAGTAGCGGGCAGAATACGCAGTATTTT.

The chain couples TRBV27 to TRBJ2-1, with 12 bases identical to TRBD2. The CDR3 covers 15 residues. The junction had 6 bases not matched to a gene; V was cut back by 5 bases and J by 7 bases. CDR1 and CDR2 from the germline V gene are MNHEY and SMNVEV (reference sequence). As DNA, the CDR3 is TGTGCCAGCAGTCCGACTAGCGGGAGTCGAAATGAGCAGTTCTTC. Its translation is CASSPTSGSRNEQFF.

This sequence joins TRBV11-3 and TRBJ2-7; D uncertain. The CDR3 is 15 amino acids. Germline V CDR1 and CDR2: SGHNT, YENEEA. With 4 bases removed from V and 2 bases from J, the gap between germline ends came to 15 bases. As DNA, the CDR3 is TGTGCCAGCAGCTCCGGAAGTTTTCCCACCTACGAGCAGTACTTC. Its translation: CASSSGSFPTYEQYF.

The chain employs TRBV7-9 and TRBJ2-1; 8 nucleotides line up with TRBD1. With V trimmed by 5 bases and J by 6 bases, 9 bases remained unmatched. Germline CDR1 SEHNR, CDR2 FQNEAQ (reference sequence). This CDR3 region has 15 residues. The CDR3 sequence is CASSPDRGELNEQFF. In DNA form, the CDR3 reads TGTGCCAGCAGCCCCGACAGGGGTGAACTCAATGAGCAGTTCTTC.

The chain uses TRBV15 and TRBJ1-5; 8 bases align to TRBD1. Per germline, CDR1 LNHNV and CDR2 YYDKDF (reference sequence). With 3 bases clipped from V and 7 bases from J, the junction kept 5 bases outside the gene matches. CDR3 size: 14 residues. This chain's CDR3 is CATSRDRDWQPQHF. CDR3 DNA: TGTGCCACCAGCAGGGACAGGGACTGGCAGCCCCAGCATTTT.

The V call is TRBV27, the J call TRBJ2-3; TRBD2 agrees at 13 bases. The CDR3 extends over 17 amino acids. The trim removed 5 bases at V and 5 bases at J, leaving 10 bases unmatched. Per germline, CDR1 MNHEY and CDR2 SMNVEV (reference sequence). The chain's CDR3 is CASSAAGTSGKGDTQYF. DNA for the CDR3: TGTGCCAGCAGTGCCGCCGGGACTAGCGGGAAGGGAGATACGCAGTATTTT.

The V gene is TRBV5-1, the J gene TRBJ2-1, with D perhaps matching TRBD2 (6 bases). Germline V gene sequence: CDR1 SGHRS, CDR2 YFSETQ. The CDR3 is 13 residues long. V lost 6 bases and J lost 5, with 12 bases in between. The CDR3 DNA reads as TGCGCCAGCATGTCCGGGAGACACAATGAGCAGTTCTTC. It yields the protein CASMSGRHNEQFF.

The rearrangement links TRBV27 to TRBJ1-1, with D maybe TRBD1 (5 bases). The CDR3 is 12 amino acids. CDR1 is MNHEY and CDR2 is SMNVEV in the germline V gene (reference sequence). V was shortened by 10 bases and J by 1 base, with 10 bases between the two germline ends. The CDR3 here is CATGTANTEAFF. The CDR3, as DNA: TGTGCCACCGGGACGGCGAACACTGAAGCTTTCTTT.

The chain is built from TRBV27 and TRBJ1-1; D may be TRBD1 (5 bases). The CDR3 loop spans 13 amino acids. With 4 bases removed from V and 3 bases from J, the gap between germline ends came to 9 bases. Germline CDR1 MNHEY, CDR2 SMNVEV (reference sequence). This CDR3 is CASSSRGHTEAFF. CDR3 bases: TGTGCCAGCAGTTCACGGGGACACACTGAAGCTTTCTTT.

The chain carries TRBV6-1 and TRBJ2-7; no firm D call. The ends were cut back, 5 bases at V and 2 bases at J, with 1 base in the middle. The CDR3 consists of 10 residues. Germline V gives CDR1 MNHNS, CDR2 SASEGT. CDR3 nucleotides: TGTGCCAGCAGTACCTACGAGCAGTACTTC. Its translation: CASSTYEQYF.

The CDR3 region is CASSRDLSYEQYF. The DNA of the CDR3 is TGTGCCAGTAGTAGGGATTTATCCTACGAGCAGTACTTC. The chain employs TRBV19 and TRBJ2-7; D is unclear. The V end was cut by 4 bases, the J end by 1 base, with 8 bases between. The CDR3 loop spans 13 amino acids. Germline V gene sequence: CDR1 LNHDA, CDR2 SQIVND (reference sequence).

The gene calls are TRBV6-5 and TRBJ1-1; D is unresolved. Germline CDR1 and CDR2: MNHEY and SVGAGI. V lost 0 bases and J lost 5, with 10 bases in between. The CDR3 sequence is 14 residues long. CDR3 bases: TGTGCCAGCAGTTACTCGACGCTGGGAACTGAAGCTTTCTTT. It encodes CASSYSTLGTEAFF.

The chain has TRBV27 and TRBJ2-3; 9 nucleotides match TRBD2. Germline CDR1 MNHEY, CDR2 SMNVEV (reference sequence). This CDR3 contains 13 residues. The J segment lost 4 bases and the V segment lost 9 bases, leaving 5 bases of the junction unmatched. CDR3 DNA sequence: TGTGCCAGTGGAGCGGGAGGATCAGATACGCAGTATTTT. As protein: CASGAGGSDTQYF.

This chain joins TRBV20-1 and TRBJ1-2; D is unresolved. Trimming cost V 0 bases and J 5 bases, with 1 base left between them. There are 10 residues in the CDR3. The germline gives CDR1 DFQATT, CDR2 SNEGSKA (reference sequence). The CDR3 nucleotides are TGCAGTGCTAGAGAGTATGGCTACACCTTC. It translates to CSAREYGYTF.

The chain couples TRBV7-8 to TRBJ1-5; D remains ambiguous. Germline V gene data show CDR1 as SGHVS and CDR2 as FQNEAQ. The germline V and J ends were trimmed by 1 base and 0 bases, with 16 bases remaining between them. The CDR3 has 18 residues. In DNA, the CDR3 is TGTGCCAGCAGCTTAGGGGCTGCGGAAAACTATAGCAATCAGCCCCAGCATTTT. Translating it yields CASSLGAAENYSNQPQHF.

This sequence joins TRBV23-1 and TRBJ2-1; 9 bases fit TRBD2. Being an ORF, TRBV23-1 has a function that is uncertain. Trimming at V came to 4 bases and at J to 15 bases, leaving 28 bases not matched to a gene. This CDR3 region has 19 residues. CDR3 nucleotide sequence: TGCGCCAGCAGTCGGTCTAGCGGGATCTGCGTTCGCTGTCCCCCTCCCTGGTTCTTC. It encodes CASSRSSGICVRCPPPWFF.

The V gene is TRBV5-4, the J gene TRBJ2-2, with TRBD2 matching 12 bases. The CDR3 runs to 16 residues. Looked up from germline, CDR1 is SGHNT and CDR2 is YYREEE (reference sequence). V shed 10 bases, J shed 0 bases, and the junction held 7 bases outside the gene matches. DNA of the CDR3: TGTGCCGGCTCCGGACTAGCGGGATCGAACACCGGGGAGCTGTTTTTT. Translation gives CAGSGLAGSNTGELFF.

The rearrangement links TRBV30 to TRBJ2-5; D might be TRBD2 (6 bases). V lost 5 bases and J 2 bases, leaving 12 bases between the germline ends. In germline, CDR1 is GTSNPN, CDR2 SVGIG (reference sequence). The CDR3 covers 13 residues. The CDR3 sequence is CAWAGAGQETQYF. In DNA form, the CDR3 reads TGTGCCTGGGCTGGGGCGGGACAAGAGACCCAGTACTTC.

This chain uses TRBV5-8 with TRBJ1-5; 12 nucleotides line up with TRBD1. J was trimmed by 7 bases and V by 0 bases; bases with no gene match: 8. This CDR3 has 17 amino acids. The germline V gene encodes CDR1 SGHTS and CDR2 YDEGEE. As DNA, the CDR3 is TGTGCCAGCAGCTTGGGGCCTGGGACAGGGGGCGCCCAGCCCCAGCATTTT. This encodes CASSLGPGTGGAQPQHF.

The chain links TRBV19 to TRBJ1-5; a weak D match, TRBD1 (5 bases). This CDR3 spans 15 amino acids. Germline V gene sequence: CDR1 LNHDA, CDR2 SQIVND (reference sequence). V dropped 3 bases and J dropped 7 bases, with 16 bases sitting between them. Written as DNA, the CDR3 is TGTGCCAGTAGTATCCAGCAGGGTTCGGGGCAGCCCCAGCATTTT. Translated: CASSIQQGSGQPQHF.